A selection of T cell receptor beta chains follows, all from one sample in a study of response to subunit inactivated influenza vaccine. TCRdb called the RT-PCR reads again in MiXCR, with one record for every CDR3 protein. The data contain approximately 170,000 distinct CDR3 sequences, 14% of them singletons. The input for sequencing was CD8+ T cells sorted from PBMCs, taken around 5 days after vaccination. Receptor source: a middle-aged man who received an inactivated influenza vaccine. The CDR3 runs from the conserved cysteine through the conserved F or W. A D gene is named only where the DNA matches it firmly. Where a row states a size, it is once, few, many or the class of an expanded clone; other rows omit it.

v_call: TRBV5-1; clone_size: few; j_call: TRBJ2-3; d_call: NA; cdr3_aa: CASRPAHTDTQYF; cdr3_nt: TGCGCCAGCAGACCGGCACACACAGATACGCAGTATTTT
v_call: TRBV28; clone_size: many; j_call: TRBJ2-7; d_call: NA; cdr3_aa: CASQRYEQYF; cdr3_nt: TGTGCCAGCCAAAGGTACGAGCAGTACTTC
v_call: TRBV11-2; clone_size: NA; j_call: TRBJ2-3; d_call: TRBD2; cdr3_aa: CASNMGSGGTGDTQYF; cdr3_nt: TGTGCCAGCAACATGGGTAGCGGGGGGACCGGGGATACGCAGTATTTT
v_call: TRBV4-3; clone_size: NA; j_call: TRBJ1-6; d_call: NA; cdr3_aa: CASSQGLMVGYNSPLHF; cdr3_nt: TGCGCCAGCAGCCAAGGTCTTATGGTCGGATATAATTCACCCCTCCACTTT
v_call: TRBV4-3; clone_size: NA; j_call: TRBJ2-7; d_call: TRBD1; cdr3_aa: CASSQNRGKTYEQYF; cdr3_nt: TGCGCCAGCAGCCAAAACAGGGGAAAGACCTACGAGCAGTACTTC
v_call: TRBV5-5; clone_size: NA; j_call: TRBJ2-1; d_call: TRBD2; cdr3_aa: CASSPGTSGIGEQFF; cdr3_nt: TGTGCCAGCAGCCCCGGGACTAGCGGGATTGGTGAGCAGTTCTTC
v_call: TRBV29-1; clone_size: NA; j_call: TRBJ2-5; d_call: TRBD2; cdr3_aa: CGITGGQETQYF; cdr3_nt: TGCGGGATAACGGGAGGACAAGAGACCCAGTACTTC
v_call: TRBV6-9; clone_size: few; j_call: TRBJ1-1; d_call: NA; cdr3_aa: CASSYGGPEAFF; cdr3_nt: TGTGCCAGCAGTTACGGAGGGCCTGAAGCTTTCTTT
v_call: TRBV20-1; clone_size: few; j_call: TRBJ2-7; d_call: NA; cdr3_aa: CSARDKLAVYEQYF; cdr3_nt: TGCAGTGCTAGAGATAAGTTGGCAGTCTACGAGCAGTACTTC
v_call: TRBV7-9; clone_size: NA; j_call: TRBJ1-1; d_call: NA; cdr3_aa: CASSDRGTRAFF; cdr3_nt: TGTGCCAGCAGCGATAGGGGAACTCGCGCTTTCTTT
v_call: TRBV5-6; clone_size: many; j_call: TRBJ2-7; d_call: NA; cdr3_aa: CASSLRYEQYF; cdr3_nt: TGTGCCAGCAGCTTGCGCTACGAGCAGTACTTC
v_call: TRBV6-1; clone_size: few; j_call: TRBJ2-1; d_call: NA; cdr3_aa: CASSSWAGAGDEQFF; cdr3_nt: TGTGCCAGCAGCTCCTGGGCGGGGGCCGGGGATGAGCAGTTCTTC
v_call: TRBV20-1; clone_size: few; j_call: TRBJ2-2; d_call: TRBD1; cdr3_aa: CSATRGLGTGELFF; cdr3_nt: TGCAGTGCTACGAGGGGGCTGGGCACCGGGGAGCTGTTTTTT